One and the same sample provided the 6 T cell receptor beta chains below, sequenced in a study of breast tumors, draining lymph nodes, adjacent tissues. Breast cancer patients provided tissue from their axillary draining lymph nodes. TCRdb re-derived calls from the multiplex PCR reads in MiXCR, one entry per CDR3 protein. The repertoire holds 150,000 to 200,000 distinct CDR3 sequences, with 33% as singletons. The material sequenced was axillary lymph node tissue. The receptors stem from a female donor with breast cancer. Some clones in this sample may be carry-over from other donors' samples.

This clonotype was seen ten or more times. The V call is TRBV20-1, the J call TRBJ2-5, with D perhaps matching TRBD1 (6 bases). The V end was cut by 1 base, the J end by 2 bases, with 14 bases between. Per germline, CDR1 DFQATT and CDR2 SNEGSKA (reference sequence). This CDR3 has 15 residues. The CDR3 DNA sequence: TGCAGTGCTAGAGCTTGGGGGACACAACAAGAGACCCAGTACTTC. The encoded protein is CSARAWGTQQETQYF.

In its sample, this clonotype was seen a few times. The J gene is TRBJ2-6, the V gene TRBV18; D is possibly TRBD2 (6 bases). V was pared by 2 bases and J by 0 bases, with 17 bases between. Germline CDR1 is KGHSH and CDR2 is LQKENI. CDR3 length: 19 residues. The CDR3 protein is CASSPKPGSFSSGANVLTF. The CDR3 DNA reads as TGTGCCAGCTCACCAAAGCCCGGGAGTTTCAGCTCTGGGGCCAACGTCCTGACTTTC. The full variable domain, with the rest looked up from reference TRBV18 and TRBJ2-6, is NAGVMQNPRHLVRRRGQEARLRCSPMKGHSHVYWYRQLPEEGLKFMVYLQKENIIDESGMPKERFSAEFPKEGPSILRIQQVVRGDSAAYFCASSPKPGSFSSGANVLTFGAGSRLTVL.

As concerns this clonotype: One end of the junction fails to match germline, which may point to a read error. The chain is built from TRBV12-3 or TRBV12-4 and TRBJ2-1; either TRBD1 or TRBD2 may fit D (7 bases each). The CDR3 runs to 17 residues. In DNA form, the CDR3 reads TGTGCCAGCAGTTTTACTCTAGGACTAGGGGGCCACAATGAGCAGCTCTTC. Its protein is CASSFTLGLGGHNEQLF.

This clonotype was picked up many times. This chain joins TRBV4-2 and TRBJ2-7, with D perhaps being TRBD1 or TRBD2 (6 bases each). V lost 3 bases and J 4 bases, leaving 25 bases between the germline ends. The CDR3 length is 18 residues. Germline V gene sequence: CDR1 LGHNA, CDR2 YNFKEQ. The CDR3 protein is CASSHPSGGLGGLYEQYF. The CDR3 DNA sequence: TGTGCCAGCAGCCATCCCTCCGGGGGCCTCGGGGGACTGTACGAGCAGTACTTC.

This clonotype was recorded many times. The chain couples TRBV20-1 to TRBJ2-7, with D perhaps TRBD2 (6 bases). Germline assignment: CDR1 DFQATT and CDR2 SNEGSKA (reference sequence). The CDR3 runs 16 residues. Trimming took 7 bases from V and 4 from J, leaving 26 bases between them. Here the CDR3 reads CSGLNFQEGSSYEQYF. CDR3 DNA sequence: TGCAGTGGGCTTAATTTTCAGGAGGGCTCTTCTTACGAGCAGTACTTC.

The chain combines TRBV7-9 with TRBJ1-1; 9 bases are shared with TRBD1. The ends lost 2 bases at V and 5 bases at J; junction bases unmatched: 6. The CDR3 length is 15 residues. Per the germline V gene, CDR1 is SEHNR and CDR2 is FQNEAQ (reference sequence). CDR3 residues: CASSLTGGSGTEAFF. CDR3 bases: TGTGCCAGCAGCTTAACAGGGGGCTCAGGGACTGAAGCTTTCTTT.